This T cell receptor (beta chain) was identified in a study of blood T cell repertoires in COVID-19. Study-wide background: Whether acute or convalescent, the COVID-19 samples came from the United States, Italy and Spain. In each case, the material was cDNA or gDNA derived from T cells, B-cell-depleted T cells, or PBMCs.

Study processing details: Reference gene primers were amplified, and this amplification served to estimate nucleated cell counts. The data were produced by immunoSEQ multiplex PCR, yet TCRdb's version contains in-frame clones alone and is incomplete. V, J and clone size reflect that table, while D and trimming were determined from the DNA. The data hold 200,000 to 300,000 clones, with 75% to 85% observed a single time. Specimen: peripheral blood. This clonotype was sampled from a middle-aged man who had recovered from COVID-19.

CDR3 in amino acids: CASSQDDRRVSEQYF. In DNA, the CDR3 is TGTGCCAGCAGCCAAGATGACCGACGGGTAAGCGAGCAGTACTTC. This chain links TRBV14 with TRBJ2-7; D unclear. CDR3 length equals 15 residues. Germline CDR1 SGHDN, CDR2 FVKESK. Trimming took off 0 bases at V and 6 bases at J, with 15 bases between the two ends. Full variable domain (outside the CDR3, taken from reference TRBV14 and TRBJ2-7): EAGVTQFPSHSVIEKGQTVTLRCDPISGHDNLYWYRRVMGKEIKFLLHFVKESKQDESGMPNNRFLAERTGGTYSTLKVQPAELEDSGVYFCASSQDDRRVSEQYFGPGTRLTVT.